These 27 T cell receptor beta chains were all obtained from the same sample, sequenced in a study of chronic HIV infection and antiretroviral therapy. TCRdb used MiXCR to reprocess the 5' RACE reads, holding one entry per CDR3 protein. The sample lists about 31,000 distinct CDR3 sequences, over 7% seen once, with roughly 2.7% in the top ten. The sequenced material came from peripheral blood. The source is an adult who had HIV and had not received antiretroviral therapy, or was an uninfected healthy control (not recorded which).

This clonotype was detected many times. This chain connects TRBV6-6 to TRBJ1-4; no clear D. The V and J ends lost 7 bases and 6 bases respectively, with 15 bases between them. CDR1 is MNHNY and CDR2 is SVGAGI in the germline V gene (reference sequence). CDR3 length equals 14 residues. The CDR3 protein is CASMGGLYDEKLFF. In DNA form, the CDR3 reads TGTGCCAGCATGGGAGGGCTATACGATGAAAAACTGTTTTTT.

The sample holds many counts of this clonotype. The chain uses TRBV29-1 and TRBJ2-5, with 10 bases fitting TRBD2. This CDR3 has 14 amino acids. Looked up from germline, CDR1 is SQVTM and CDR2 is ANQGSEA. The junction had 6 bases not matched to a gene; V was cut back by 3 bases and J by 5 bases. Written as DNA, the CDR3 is TGCAGCGTTGACCCTAGCGGGGGCTGGGAGACCCAGTACTTC. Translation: CSVDPSGGWETQYF.

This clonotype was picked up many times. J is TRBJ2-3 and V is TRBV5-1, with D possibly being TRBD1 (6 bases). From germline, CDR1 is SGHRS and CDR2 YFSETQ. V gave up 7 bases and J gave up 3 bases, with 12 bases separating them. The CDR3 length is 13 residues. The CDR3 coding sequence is TGCGCCAGCCGACAGGAAACTACAGATACGCAGTATTTT. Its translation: CASRQETTDTQYF.

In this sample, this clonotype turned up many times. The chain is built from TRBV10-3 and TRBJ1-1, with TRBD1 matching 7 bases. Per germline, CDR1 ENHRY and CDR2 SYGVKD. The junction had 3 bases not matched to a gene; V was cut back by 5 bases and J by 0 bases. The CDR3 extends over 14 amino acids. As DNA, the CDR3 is TGTGCCATCAGTCAGGGGGGGCTGAACACTGAAGCTTTCTTT. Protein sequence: CAISQGGLNTEAFF.

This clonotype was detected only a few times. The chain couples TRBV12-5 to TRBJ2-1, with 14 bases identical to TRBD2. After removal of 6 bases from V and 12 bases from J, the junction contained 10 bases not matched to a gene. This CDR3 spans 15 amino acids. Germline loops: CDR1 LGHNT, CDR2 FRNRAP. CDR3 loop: CASGHGTSGSPWQFF. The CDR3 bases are TGTGCTAGTGGCCACGGGACTAGCGGGAGCCCGTGGCAGTTCTTC.

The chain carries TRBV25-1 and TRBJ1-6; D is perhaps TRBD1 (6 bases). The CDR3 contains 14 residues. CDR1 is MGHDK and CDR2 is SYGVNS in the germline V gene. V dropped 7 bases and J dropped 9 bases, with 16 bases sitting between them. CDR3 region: CASTPGGGGSPLHF. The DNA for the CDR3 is TGTGCCAGCACCCCCGGGGGCGGTGGTTCACCCCTCCACTTT.

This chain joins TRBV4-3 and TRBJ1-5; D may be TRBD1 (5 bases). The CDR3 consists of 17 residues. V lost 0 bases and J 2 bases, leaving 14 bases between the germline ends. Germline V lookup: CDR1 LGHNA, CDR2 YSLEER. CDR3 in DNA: TGCGCCAGCAGCCAAGATATCAGGGCTACGGGCAATCAGCCCCAGCATTTT. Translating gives CASSQDIRATGNQPQHF.

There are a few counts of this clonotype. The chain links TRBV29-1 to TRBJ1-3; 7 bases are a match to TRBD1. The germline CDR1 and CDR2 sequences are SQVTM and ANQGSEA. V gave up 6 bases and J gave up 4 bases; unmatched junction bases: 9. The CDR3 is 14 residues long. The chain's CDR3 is CSVLRQGVGNTIYF. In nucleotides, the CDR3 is TGCAGCGTCCTAAGACAGGGAGTCGGAAACACCATATATTTT.

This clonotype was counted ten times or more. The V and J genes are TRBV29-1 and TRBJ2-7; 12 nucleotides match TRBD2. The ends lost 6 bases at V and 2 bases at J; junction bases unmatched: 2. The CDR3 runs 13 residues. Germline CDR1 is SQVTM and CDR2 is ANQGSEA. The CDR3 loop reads CSVGLAGTYEQYF. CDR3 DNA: TGCAGCGTCGGACTAGCGGGAACCTACGAGCAGTACTTC.

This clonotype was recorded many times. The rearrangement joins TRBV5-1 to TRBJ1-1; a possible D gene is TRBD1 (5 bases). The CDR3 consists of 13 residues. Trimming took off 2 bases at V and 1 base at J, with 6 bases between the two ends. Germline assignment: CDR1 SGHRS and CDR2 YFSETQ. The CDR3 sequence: CASSFGQNTEAFF. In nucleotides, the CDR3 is TGCGCCAGCAGCTTTGGACAGAACACTGAAGCTTTCTTT.

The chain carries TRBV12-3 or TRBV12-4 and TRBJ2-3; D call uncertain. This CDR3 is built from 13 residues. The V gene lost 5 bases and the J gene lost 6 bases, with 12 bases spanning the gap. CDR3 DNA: TGTGCCAGCAGTCAAGGGCAGTCGGATACGCAGTATTTT. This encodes CASSQGQSDTQYF.

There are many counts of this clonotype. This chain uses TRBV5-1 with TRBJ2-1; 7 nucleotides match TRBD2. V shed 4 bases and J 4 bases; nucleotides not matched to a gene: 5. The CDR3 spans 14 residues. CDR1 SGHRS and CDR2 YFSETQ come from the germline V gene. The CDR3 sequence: CASSIGGNYNEQFF. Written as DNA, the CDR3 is TGCGCCAGCAGCATCGGGGGGAATTACAATGAGCAGTTCTTC.

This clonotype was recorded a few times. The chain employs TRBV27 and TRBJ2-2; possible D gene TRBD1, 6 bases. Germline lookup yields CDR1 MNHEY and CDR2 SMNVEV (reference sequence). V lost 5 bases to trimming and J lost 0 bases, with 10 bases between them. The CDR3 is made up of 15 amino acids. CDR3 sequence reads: CASSLWGPNTGELFF. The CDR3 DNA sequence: TGTGCCAGCAGTCTTTGGGGGCCGAACACCGGGGAGCTGTTTTTT.

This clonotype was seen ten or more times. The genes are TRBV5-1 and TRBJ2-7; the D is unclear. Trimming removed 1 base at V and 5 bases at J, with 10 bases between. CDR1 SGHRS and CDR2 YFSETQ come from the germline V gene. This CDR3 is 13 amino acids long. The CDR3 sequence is CASSLQPRDEQYF. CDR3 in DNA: TGCGCCAGCAGCTTGCAACCTAGGGACGAGCAGTACTTC. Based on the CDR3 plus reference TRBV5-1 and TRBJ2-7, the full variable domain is KAGVTQTPRYLIKTRGQQVTLSCSPISGHRSVSWYQQTPGQGLQFLFEYFSETQRNKGNFPGRFSGRQFSNSRSEMNVSTLELGDSALYLCASSLQPRDEQYFGPGTRLTVT.

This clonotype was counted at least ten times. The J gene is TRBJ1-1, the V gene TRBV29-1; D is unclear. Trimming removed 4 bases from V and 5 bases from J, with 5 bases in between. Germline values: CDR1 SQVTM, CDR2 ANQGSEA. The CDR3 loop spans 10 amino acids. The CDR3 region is CSVVGTEAFF. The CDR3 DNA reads TGCAGCGTTGTGGGGACTGAAGCTTTCTTT.

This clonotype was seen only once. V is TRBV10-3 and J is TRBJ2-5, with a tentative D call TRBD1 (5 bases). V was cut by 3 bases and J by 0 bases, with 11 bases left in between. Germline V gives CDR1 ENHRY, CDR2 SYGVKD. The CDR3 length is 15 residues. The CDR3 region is CAISDSRGNQETQYF. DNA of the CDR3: TGTGCCATCAGTGACTCAAGGGGCAACCAAGAGACCCAGTACTTC.

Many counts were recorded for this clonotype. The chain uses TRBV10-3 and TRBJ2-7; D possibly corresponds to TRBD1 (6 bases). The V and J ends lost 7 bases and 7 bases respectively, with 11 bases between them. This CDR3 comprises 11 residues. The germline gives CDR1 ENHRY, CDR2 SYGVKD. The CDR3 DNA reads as TGTGCCATCATGTTTAGGGGGGAGCAGTACTTC. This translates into CAIMFRGEQYF.

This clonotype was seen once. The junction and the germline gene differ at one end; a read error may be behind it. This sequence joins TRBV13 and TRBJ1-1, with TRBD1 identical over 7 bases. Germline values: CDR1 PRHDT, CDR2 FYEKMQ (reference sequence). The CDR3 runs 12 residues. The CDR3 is CASSSFRDSHSF. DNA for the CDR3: TGTGCCAGCAGCTCGTTCCGGGACAGCCACTCTTTT.

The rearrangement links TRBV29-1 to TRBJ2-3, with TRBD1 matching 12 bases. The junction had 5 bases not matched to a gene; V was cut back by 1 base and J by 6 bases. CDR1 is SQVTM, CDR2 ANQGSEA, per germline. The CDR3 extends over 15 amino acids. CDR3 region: CSVEGGQGATDTQYF. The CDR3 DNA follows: TGCAGCGTTGAAGGGGGACAGGGGGCAACGGATACGCAGTATTTT.

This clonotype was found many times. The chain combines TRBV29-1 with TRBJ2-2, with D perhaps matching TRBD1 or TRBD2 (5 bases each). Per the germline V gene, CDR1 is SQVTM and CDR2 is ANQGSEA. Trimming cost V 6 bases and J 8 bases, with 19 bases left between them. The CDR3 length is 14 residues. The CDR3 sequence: CSVRRRPTGGELFF. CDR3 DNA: TGCAGCGTCCGAAGGAGGCCAACAGGAGGGGAGCTGTTTTTT.

The CDR3 protein is CASSQDSQGNYGYTF. CDR3 nucleotide sequence: TGCGCCAGCAGCCAAGATTCTCAGGGGAACTATGGCTACACCTTC. V usage is TRBV4-1 and J usage is TRBJ1-2; D may be TRBD1 (6 bases). Germline-derived CDR1 and CDR2 are MGHRA and YSYEKL. The CDR3 spans 15 residues. V lost 0 bases to trimming and J lost 2 bases, with 10 bases between them.

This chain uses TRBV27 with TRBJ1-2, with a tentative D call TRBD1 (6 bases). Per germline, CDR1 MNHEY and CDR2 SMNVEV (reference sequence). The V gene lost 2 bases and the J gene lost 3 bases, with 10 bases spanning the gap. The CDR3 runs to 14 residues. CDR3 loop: CASSLGGGYYGYTF. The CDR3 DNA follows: TGTGCCAGCAGTTTAGGGGGGGGCTACTATGGCTACACCTTC.

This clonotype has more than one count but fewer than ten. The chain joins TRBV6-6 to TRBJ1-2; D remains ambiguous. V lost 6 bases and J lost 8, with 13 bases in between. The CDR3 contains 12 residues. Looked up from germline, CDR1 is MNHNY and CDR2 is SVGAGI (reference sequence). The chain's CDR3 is CASSPPVAGYTF. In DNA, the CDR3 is TGTGCCAGCAGCCCCCCTGTAGCGGGCTACACCTTC.

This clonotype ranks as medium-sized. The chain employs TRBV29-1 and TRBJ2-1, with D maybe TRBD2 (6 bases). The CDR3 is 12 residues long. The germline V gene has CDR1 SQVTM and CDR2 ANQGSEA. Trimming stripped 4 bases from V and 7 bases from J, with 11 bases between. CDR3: CSVAMGGNEQFF. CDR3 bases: TGCAGCGTTGCGATGGGGGGAAATGAGCAGTTCTTC.

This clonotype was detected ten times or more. CDR3 sequence (DNA): TGTGCCAGCAGTTTATCCCCACGTAGAACAGGGGAGGGTCAGCCCCAGCATTTT. The encoded protein is CASSLSPRRTGEGQPQHF. The rearrangement joins TRBV27 to TRBJ1-5, with TRBD1 identical over 7 bases. Germline V gives CDR1 MNHEY, CDR2 SMNVEV (reference sequence). This CDR3 comprises 18 residues. V shed 0 bases and J 6 bases; nucleotides not matched to a gene: 14.

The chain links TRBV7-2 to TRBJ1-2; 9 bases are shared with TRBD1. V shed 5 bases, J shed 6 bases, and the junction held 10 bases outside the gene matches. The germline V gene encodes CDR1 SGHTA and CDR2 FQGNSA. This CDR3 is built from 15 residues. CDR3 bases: TGTGCCAGCAGCACAAGGACAGGGGATCGCAATGGCTACACCTTC. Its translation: CASSTRTGDRNGYTF.

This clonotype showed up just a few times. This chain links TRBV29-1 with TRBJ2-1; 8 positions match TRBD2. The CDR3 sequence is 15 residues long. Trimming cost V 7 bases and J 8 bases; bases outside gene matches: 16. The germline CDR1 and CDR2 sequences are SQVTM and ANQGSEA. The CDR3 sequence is CSARFAGLVLDEQFF. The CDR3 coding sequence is TGCAGCGCCAGGTTCGCGGGACTAGTTTTGGATGAGCAGTTCTTC.